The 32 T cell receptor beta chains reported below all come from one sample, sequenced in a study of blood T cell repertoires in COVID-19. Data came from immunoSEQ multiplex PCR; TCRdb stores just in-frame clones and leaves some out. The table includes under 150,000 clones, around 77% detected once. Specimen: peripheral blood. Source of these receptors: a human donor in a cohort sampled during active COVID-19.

The CDR3 DNA follows: TGTGCCAGCAGCGGGAGGATCGGAGTAGTCTACGAGCAGTACTTC. Its translation: CASSGRIGVVYEQYF. This chain uses TRBV5-4 with TRBJ2-7; D possibly corresponds to TRBD2 (6 bases). In germline, CDR1 is SGHNT, CDR2 YYREEE (reference sequence). V was shortened by 4 bases and J by 3 bases, with 17 bases between the two germline ends. This CDR3 is built from 15 residues. Full variable domain (rest looked up from reference TRBV5-4 and TRBJ2-7): ETGVTQSPTHLIKTRGQQVTLRCSSQSGHNTVSWYQQALGQGPQFIFQYYREEENGRGNFPPRFSGLQFPNYSSELNVNALELDDSALYLCASSGRIGVVYEQYFGPGTRLTVT.

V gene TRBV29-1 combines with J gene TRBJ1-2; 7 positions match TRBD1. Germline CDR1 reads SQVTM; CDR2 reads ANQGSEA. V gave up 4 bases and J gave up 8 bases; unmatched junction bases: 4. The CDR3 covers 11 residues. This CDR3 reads CSVGDSKGYTF. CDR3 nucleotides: TGCAGCGTTGGGGACAGTAAGGGCTACACCTTC.

This CDR3 reads CASSFIGELFF. In DNA, the CDR3 is TGTGCCAGCAGTTTTATCGGGGAGCTGTTTTTT. V and J are TRBV28 and TRBJ2-2, with D unclear. Between the trimmed V and J ends, which lost 3 bases and 7 bases, there was a span of 3 bases. Germline CDR1 is MDHEN and CDR2 is SYDVKM. The CDR3 length is 11 residues.

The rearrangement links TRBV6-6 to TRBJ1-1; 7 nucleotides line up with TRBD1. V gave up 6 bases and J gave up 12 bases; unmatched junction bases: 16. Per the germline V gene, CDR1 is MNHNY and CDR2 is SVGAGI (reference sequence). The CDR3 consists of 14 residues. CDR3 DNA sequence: TGTGCCAGCAGGGAAACAGGGGAGGAAAGGGGAACTTTCTTT. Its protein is CASRETGEERGTFF.

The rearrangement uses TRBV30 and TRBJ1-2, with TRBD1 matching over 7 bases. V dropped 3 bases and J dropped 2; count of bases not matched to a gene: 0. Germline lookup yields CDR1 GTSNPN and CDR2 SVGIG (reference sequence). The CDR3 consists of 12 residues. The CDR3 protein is CAWRTGNYGYTF. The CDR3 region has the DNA TGTGCCTGGAGGACAGGGAACTATGGCTACACCTTC.

CDR3 in DNA: TGTGCCAGCAGTCTACTAGCGGGGAGATACGAGCAGTACTTC. Protein sequence: CASSLLAGRYEQYF. The genes are TRBV6-5 and TRBJ2-7; TRBD2 aligns across 10 bases. Germline CDR1 and CDR2: MNHEY and SVGAGI. This CDR3 region has 14 residues. With 5 bases clipped from V and 4 bases from J, the junction kept 5 bases outside the gene matches.

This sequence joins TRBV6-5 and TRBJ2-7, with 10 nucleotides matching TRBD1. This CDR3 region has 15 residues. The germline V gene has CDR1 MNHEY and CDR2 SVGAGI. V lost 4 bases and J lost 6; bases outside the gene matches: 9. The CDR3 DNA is TGTGCCAGCAGTTTCAGGGGACAGGGGTCACCCGAGCAGTACTTC. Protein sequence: CASSFRGQGSPEQYF.

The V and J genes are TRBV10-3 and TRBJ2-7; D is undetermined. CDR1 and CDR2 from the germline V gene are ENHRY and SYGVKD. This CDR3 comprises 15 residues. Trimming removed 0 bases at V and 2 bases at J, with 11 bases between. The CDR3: CAISESQVSTYEQYF. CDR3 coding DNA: TGTGCCATCAGTGAGTCTCAGGTTTCAACCTACGAGCAGTACTTC.

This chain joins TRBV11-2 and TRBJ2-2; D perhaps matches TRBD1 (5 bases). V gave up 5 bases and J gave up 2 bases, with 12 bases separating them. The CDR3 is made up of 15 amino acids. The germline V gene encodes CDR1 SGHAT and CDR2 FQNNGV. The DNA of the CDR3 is TGTGCCAGCAGCATGACAGAGATCAACACCGGGGAGCTGTTTTTT. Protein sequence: CASSMTEINTGELFF. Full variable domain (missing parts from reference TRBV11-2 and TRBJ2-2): EAGVAQSPRYKIIEKRQSVAFWCNPISGHATLYWYQQILGQGPKLLIQFQNNGVVDDSQLPKDRFSAERLKGVDSTLKIQPAKLEDSAVYLCASSMTEINTGELFFGEGSRLTVL.

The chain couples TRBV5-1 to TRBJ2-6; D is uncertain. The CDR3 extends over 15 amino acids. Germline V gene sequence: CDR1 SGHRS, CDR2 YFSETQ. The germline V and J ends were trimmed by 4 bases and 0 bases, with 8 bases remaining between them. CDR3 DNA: TGCGCCAGCAGCCCCGGTGGCTCTGGGGCCAACGTCCTGACTTTC. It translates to CASSPGGSGANVLTF.

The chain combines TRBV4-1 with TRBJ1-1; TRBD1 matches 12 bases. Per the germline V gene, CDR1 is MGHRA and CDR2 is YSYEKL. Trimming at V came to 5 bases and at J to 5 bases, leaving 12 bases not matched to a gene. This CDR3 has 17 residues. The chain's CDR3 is CASSATGTGGARTEAFF. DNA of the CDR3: TGCGCCAGCAGCGCTACCGGGACAGGGGGCGCCCGGACTGAAGCTTTCTTT.

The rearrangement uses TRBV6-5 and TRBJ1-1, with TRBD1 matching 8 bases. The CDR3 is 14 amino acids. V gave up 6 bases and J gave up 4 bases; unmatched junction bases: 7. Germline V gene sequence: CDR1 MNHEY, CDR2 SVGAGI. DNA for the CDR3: TGTGCCAGCAGCGACAGGGGTGGGACCACTGAAGCTTTCTTT. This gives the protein CASSDRGGTTEAFF.

The CDR3 reads CASRPPGQGQFF. CDR3 coding DNA: TGTGCCAGCAGGCCCCCCGGACAGGGCCAGTTCTTC. The chain joins TRBV27 to TRBJ2-1, with 8 bases aligning to TRBD1. The CDR3 is 12 residues long. V trimming: 6 bases; J trimming: 13 bases; junction bases outside the gene matches: 8. Germline assignment: CDR1 MNHEY and CDR2 SMNVEV (reference sequence).

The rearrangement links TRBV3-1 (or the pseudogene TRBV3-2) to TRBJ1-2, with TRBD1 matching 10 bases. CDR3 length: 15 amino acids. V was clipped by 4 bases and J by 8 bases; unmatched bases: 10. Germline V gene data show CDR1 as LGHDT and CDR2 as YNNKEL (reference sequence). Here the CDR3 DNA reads TGTGCCAGCAGCCCTAGGGACAGGGGCACCCTCGGCTACACCTTC. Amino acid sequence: CASSPRDRGTLGYTF.

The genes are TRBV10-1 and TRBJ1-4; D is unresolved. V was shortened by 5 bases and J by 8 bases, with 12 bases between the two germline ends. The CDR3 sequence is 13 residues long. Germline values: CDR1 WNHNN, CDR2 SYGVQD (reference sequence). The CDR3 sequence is CASSRGLREKLFF. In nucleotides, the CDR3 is TGCGCCAGCAGTCGTGGGCTACGCGAAAAACTGTTTTTT.

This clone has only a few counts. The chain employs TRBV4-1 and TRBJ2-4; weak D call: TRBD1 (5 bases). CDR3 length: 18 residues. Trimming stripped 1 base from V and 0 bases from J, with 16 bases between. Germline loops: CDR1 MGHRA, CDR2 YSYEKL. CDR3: CASSQGGGAARAKNIQYF. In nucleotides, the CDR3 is TGCGCCAGCAGCCAAGGGGGTGGGGCAGCGAGAGCCAAAAACATTCAGTACTTC.

The CDR3 reads CASSLRTGADQPQHF. CDR3 coding DNA: TGCGCCAGCAGCCTAAGGACAGGGGCTGATCAGCCCCAGCATTTT. The V and J genes are TRBV5-1 and TRBJ1-5, with 9 bases lining up with TRBD1. Unmatched junction bases numbered 7, after V lost 4 bases and J lost 5 bases. CDR3 length equals 15 residues. Germline V gene lookup returns CDR1 SGHRS and CDR2 YFSETQ. The full variable domain, rest sourced from reference TRBV5-1 and TRBJ1-5, is KAGVTQTPRYLIKTRGQQVTLSCSPISGHRSVSWYQQTPGQGLQFLFEYFSETQRNKGNFPGRFSGRQFSNSRSEMNVSTLELGDSALYLCASSLRTGADQPQHFGDGTRLSIL.

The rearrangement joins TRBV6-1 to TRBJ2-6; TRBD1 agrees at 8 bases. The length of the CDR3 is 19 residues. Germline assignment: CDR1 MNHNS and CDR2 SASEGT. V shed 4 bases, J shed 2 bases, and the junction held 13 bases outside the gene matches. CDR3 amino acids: CASSGPGTGQPTGANVLTF. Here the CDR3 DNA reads TGTGCCAGCAGTGGTCCCGGGACAGGCCAGCCTACTGGGGCCAACGTCCTGACTTTC.

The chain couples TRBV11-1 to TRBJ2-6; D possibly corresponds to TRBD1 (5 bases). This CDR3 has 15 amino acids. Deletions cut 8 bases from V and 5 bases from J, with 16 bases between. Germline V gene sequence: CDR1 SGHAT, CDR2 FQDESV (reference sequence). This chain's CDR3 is CASRAGSEWANVLTF. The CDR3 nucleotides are TGTGCCAGCCGGGCAGGGTCTGAGTGGGCCAACGTCCTGACTTTC.

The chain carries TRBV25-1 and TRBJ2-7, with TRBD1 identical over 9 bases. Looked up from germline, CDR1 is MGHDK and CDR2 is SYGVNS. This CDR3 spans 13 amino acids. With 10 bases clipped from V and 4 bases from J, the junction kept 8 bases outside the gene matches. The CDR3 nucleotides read TGTGCCACTGGGTCGGGACAGGGTTACGAGCAGTACTTC. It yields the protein CATGSGQGYEQYF.

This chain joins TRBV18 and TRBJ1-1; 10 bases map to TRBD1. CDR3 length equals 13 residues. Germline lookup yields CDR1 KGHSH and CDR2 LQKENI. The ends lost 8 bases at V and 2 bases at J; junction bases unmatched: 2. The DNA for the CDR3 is TGTGCCAGCCGACAGGGGGCAAACACTGAAGCTTTCTTT. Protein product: CASRQGANTEAFF.

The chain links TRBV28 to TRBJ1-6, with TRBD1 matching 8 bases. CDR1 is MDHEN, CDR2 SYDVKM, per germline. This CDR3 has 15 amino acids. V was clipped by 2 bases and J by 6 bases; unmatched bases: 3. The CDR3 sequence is CASSLGRGPNSPLHF. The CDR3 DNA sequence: TGTGCCAGCAGTTTAGGCAGGGGGCCTAATTCACCCCTCCACTTT.

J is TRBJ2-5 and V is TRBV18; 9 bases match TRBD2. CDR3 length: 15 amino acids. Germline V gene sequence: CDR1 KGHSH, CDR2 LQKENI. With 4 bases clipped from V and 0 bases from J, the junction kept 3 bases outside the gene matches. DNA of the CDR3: TGTGCCAGCTCACTAGCGGGGGCGAACCAAGAGACCCAGTACTTC. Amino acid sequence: CASSLAGANQETQYF. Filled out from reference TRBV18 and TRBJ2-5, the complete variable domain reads NAGVMQNPRHLVRRRGQEARLRCSPMKGHSHVYWYRQLPEEGLKFMVYLQKENIIDESGMPKERFSAEFPKEGPSILRIQQVVRGDSAAYFCASSLAGANQETQYFGPGTRLLVL.

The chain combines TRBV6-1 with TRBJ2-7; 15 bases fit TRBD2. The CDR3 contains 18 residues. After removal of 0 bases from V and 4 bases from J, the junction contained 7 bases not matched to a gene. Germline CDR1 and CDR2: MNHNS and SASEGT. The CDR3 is CASSEARGLAGGLYEQYF. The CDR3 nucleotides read TGTGCCAGCAGTGAAGCACGAGGACTAGCGGGGGGGCTGTACGAGCAGTACTTC.

CDR3 nucleotides: TGTGCCAGCAGCTTATCAGGGGGTCTTAGCAATCAGCCCCAGCATTTT. It is translated as CASSLSGGLSNQPQHF. The chain carries TRBV7-2 and TRBJ1-5; 7 bases line up with TRBD1. V shed 2 bases, J shed 0 bases, and the junction held 4 bases outside the gene matches. The germline CDR1 and CDR2 sequences are SGHTA and FQGNSA. CDR3 length: 16 amino acids.

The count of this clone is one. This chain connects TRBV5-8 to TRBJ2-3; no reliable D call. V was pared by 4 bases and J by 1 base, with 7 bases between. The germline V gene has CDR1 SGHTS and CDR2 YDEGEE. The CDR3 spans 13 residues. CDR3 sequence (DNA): TGTGCCAGCAGCCCCCTTGGCACAGATACGCAGTATTTT. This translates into CASSPLGTDTQYF.

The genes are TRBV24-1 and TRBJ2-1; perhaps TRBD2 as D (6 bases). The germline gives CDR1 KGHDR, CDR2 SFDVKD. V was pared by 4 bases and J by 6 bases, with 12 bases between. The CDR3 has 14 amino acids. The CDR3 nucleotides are TGTGCCACCAGTGACCCCGGGACTCTCAATGAGCAGTTCTTC. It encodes CATSDPGTLNEQFF.

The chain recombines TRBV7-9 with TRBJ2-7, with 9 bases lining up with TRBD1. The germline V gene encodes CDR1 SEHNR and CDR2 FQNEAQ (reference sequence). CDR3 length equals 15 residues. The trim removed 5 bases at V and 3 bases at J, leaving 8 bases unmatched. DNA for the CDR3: TGTGCCAGCAGCCGGCCCGGGACAGGGAGCTACGAGCAGTACTTC. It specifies CASSRPGTGSYEQYF.

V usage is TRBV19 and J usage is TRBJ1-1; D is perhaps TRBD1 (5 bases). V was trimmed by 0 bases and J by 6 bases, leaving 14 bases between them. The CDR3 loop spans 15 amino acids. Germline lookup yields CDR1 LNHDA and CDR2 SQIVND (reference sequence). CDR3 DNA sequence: TGTGCCAGTAGTATAGATTTAGGGGAAGAGGCTGAAGCTTTCTTT. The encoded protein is CASSIDLGEEAEAFF. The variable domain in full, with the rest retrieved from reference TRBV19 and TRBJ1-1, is DGGITQSPKYLFRKEGQNVTLSCEQNLNHDAMYWYRQDPGQGLRLIYYSQIVNDFQKGDIAEGYSVSREKKESFPLTVTSAQKNPTAFYLCASSIDLGEEAEAFFGQGTRLTVV.

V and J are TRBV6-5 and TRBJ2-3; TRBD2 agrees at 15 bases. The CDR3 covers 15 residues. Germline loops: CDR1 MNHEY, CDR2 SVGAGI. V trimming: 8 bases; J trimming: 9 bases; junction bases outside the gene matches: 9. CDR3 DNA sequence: TGTGCCAGCTACGGGACTAGCGGGGGGTCAGCCACGCAGTATTTT. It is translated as CASYGTSGGSATQYF.

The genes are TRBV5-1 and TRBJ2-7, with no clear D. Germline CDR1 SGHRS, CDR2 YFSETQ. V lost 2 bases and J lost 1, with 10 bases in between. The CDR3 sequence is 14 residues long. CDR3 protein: CASSFYYSSYEQYF. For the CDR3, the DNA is TGCGCCAGCAGCTTTTATTACAGTTCCTACGAGCAGTACTTC.

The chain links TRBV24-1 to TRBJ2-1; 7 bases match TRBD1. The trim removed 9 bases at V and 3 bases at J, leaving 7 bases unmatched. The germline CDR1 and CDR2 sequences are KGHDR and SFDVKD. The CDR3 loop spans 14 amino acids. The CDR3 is CATSDRDSYNEQFF. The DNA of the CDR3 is TGTGCCACCTCGGACCGGGACAGCTACAATGAGCAGTTCTTC.